This T cell receptor beta chain was sequenced during a study of blood T cell repertoires in COVID-19. Study overall: Some COVID-19 samples were acute and others convalescent; all came from the United States, Italy and Spain. PBMCs, B-cell-depleted T cells, or T cells were the source of the cDNA or gDNA that made up the material.

In the source study's methods: The assay estimated nucleated cells by amplifying reference gene primers. Assay used: immunoSEQ multiplex PCR; TCRdb lists only in-frame clones, some missing. The DNA was the basis for D and trimming; V, J and clone size are from that table. The top ten hold 11% of the sample, which has around 70,000 clones, more than 75% seen once. CDR3 length equals 11 residues. Germline-derived CDR1 and CDR2 are LGHDT and YNNKEL (reference sequence). Trimming took 5 bases from V and 6 from J, leaving 6 bases between them. The clonotype was recovered from a woman aged 18-30 years with acute or convalescent COVID-19. The chain carries TRBV3-1 (or the pseudogene TRBV3-2) and TRBJ2-3; D remains ambiguous. The source material was peripheral blood. This CDR3 reads CASSVGDTQYF. The CDR3 DNA is TGTGCCAGCAGCGTCGGGGATACGCAGTATTTT.